This note documents a single TCR beta chain sequence. Its cognate antigen is unknown. With autoimmune disease history or systemic immunosuppression, patients were excluded. In germline, CDR1 is SGHDT, CDR2 YYEEEE. The CDR3 runs to 16 residues. V trimming: 4 bases; J trimming: 0 bases; junction bases outside the gene matches: 9. The repertoire was sequenced with immunoSEQ multiplex PCR; TCRdb's copy has only in-frame clones and lacks some. In the table there are approximately 22,000 clones, 85% of which are singletons. This entry comes from a study of OX40 agonist ivuxolimab in advanced cancers. Overall study findings and caveats: Average numbers of expanded clones were greater in CD8+ T cells than in CD4+. Low normalized T-cell clonal expansion was also seen in some nonresponders.

J is TRBJ1-1 and V is TRBV5-6; 7 nucleotides line up with TRBD1. The sequencing used CD4+ or CD8+ T cells sorted from blood, collected in a trial of the OX40 agonist ivuxolimab. This receptor was obtained from an adult with an advanced solid tumor such as melanoma, head and neck, liver or kidney cancer. The chain's CDR3 is CASSPSYRGLNTEAFF. The CDR3 DNA sequence: TGTGCCAGCAGCCCCTCTTACAGGGGCCTGAACACTGAAGCTTTCTTT. Full variable domain (missing parts from reference TRBV5-6 and TRBJ1-1): DAGVTQSPTHLIKTRGQQVTLRCSPKSGHDTVSWYQQALGQGPQFIFQYYEEEERQRGNFPDRFSGHQFPNYSSELNVNALLLGDSALYLCASSPSYRGLNTEAFFGQGTRLTVV.